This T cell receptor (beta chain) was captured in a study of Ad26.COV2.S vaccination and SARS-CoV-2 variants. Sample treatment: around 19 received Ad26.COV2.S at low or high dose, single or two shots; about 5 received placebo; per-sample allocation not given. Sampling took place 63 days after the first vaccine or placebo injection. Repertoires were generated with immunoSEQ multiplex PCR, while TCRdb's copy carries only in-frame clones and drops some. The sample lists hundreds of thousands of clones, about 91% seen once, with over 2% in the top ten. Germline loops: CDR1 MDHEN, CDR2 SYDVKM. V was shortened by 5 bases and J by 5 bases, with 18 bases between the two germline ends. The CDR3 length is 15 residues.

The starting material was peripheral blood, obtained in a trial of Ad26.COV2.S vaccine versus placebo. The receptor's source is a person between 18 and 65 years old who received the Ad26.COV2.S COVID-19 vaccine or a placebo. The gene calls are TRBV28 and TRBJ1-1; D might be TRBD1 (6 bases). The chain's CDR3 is CASSDVNGGATEAFF. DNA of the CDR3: TGTGCCAGCAGTGATGTGAATGGGGGGGCAACTGAAGCTTTCTTT. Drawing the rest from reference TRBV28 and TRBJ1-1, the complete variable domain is DVKVTQSSRYLVKRTGEKVFLECVQDMDHENMFWYRQDPGLGLRLIYFSYDVKMKEKGDIPEGYSVSREKKERFSLILESASTNQTSMYLCASSDVNGGATEAFFGQGTRLTVV.